Here is one T cell receptor beta chain with its context. Its antigen is still unknown. Within one base of it there is no much larger clone, and no base qualities were kept. Whole blood was collected in K2EDTA tubes by collaborating institutions according to the institutions' own protocols. For TCRbeta analysis, collaborators shipped samples as frozen whole blood, isolated PBMCs, or DNA extracted from either of those sample types. This sample was included in a study of blood T cell repertoires in COVID-19 (dated by TCRdb to about 2020). As for the study more broadly: Collaborator samples came from the United States, Italy and Spain and covered acute and convalescent phases of COVID-19. The prospective study material was composed of cDNA or gDNA derived from T cells, B-cell-depleted T cells, or PBMCs. The dataset comprised deeply sampled blood TCRbeta repertoires from subjects exposed to, actively infected with, or recovered from COVID-19. A freely available public database, intended as a resource for researchers studying the immune response to SARS-CoV-2, is where the repertoires were released. Samples came from the ongoing ImmuneRACE study (first 160 participants) plus 1,254 subjects from 6 global collaborators. The sample metadata nearly always contained a de-identified subject ID, COVID-19 status, age in years and sex. HLA class I and class II types, where available, came from metadata supplied by the sample provider rather than from assay-based typing. On the study overall, not on this receptor specifically: How much clinical and demographic metadata was included differed by source and by participant, and the metadata was provided uncurated.

TCRbeta CDR3 regions were amplified from genomic DNA using the immunoSEQ Assay, a bias-controlled multiplex PCR. From the authors' description of their analysis: Nucleated cell counts per sample were estimated from amplification of reference gene primers within the assay. Sequence reads were collapsed and filtered to measure the absolute abundance of every unique TCRbeta CDR3 rearrangement. For each sample, productive Simpson clonality was calculated as the square root of Simpson's diversity index across productive rearrangements. This is the immuneACCESS table as TCRdb keeps it, with only in-frame sequences that have V and J called. A part of the clones is gone; compared with another copy, unresolved V genes explain less than half, and the rest is unexplained. That table is the source of V, J and clone size, and D and trimming were worked out from the DNA. The sample has 80,000 to 95,000 clones on record, under 90% of them singletons. Of the sample, 3% to 4% falls within the top ten clones.

For CDR1 and CDR2, the germline V gene (reference sequence) lists LGHDT and YNNKEL. V is cut back by 3 bases and J by 10 bases, with 7 bases in the junction unmatched. Spanning cysteine to phenylalanine, the CDR3 consists of 15 amino acids. Only the CDR3 part of the read is kept: 45 bases, read in frame from the first base. The V and J segments used are TRBV3-1 (or the pseudogene TRBV3-2) and TRBJ1-4; TRBD1 aligns with 11 central bases. The sequence derives from a woman between 65 and 79 years old with acute or convalescent COVID-19. The sample taken for sequencing was peripheral blood. CDR3 region: CASSQRTGGQGKLFF. The DNA sequence follows: TGTGCCAGCAGCCAGAGGACAGGGGGCCAAGGAAAACTGTTTTTT.